These T cell receptor beta chains were read from a single sample in a study of CD8 T cells in Susac syndrome. MiXCR, run by TCRdb on the immunoSEQ multiplex PCR reads, gives a single entry per CDR3 protein. The table lists some 300,000 distinct CDR3 sequences, around nine tenths of them singletons. What was sequenced was CD8+ T cells from PBMCs. The receptors shown here come from a human donor with multiple sclerosis. The CDR3 runs from the conserved cysteine through the conserved F or W. The D gene is left open where the match is weak. Clone size appears in some rows only: once, few, many, or a class for an expanded clone.

size	D	V	J	CDR3	DNA
-	-	TRBV13	TRBJ1-2	CASSLGGSGDYGYTF	TGTGCCAGCAGCTTAGGAGGGTCCGGTGACTATGGCTACACCTTC
-	-	TRBV7-9	TRBJ1-1	CASSFIPREGAFF	TGTGCCAGCAGCTTTATCCCCCGGGAGGGAGCTTTCTTT
-	-	TRBV29-1	TRBJ1-2	CSFKTAGYGYTF	TGCAGCTTCAAGACAGCGGGCTATGGCTACACCTTC
-	-	TRBV19	TRBJ1-1	CASSIGGPTPNTEAFF	TGTGCCAGTAGTATAGGTGGACCGACGCCGAACACTGAAGCTTTCTTT
few	-	TRBV6-1	TRBJ2-3	CASMSKTTDTQYF	TGTGCCAGCATGAGTAAGACCACAGATACGCAGTATTTT
-	-	TRBV7-2	TRBJ2-5	CASSFIHDETQYF	TGTGCCAGCAGCTTTATTCACGACGAGACCCAGTACTTC
-	-	TRBV4-3	TRBJ2-7	CASSQCQGRYEQYF	TGCGCCAGCAGCCAATGCCAAGGCCGGTACGAGCAGTACTTC
-	-	TRBV5-6	TRBJ2-5	CASSPVGEPLWKETQYF	TGTGCCAGCAGCCCCGTGGGGGAGCCCCTATGGAAAGAGACCCAGTACTTC
-	TRBD1	TRBV12-3/TRBV12-4	TRBJ1-5	CASSSFDRDGNQPQHF	TGTGCCAGCAGTTCCTTTGACAGGGACGGCAATCAGCCCCAGCATTTT
-	TRBD2	TRBV15	TRBJ2-3	CATSRAGTSEIDTQYF	TGTGCCACCAGCAGAGCCGGGACTAGCGAGATCGATACGCAGTATTTT
-	TRBD1	TRBV9	TRBJ2-7	CASSATGGTYEQYF	TGTGCCAGCAGCGCAACAGGGGGGACCTACGAGCAGTACTTC
-	-	TRBV10-3	TRBJ2-1	CAISEPSSHNEQFF	TGTGCCATCAGTGAGCCTAGTTCCCACAATGAGCAGTTCTTC
once	TRBD2	TRBV28	TRBJ2-1	CASSYPGAQGTSGSSYNEQFF	TGTGCCAGCAGTTACCCAGGGGCGCAGGGGACTAGCGGGAGCTCCTACAATGAGCAGTTCTTC
-	TRBD1	TRBV9	TRBJ2-7	CASSVDPVRRDSSHEQYF	TGTGCCAGCAGCGTAGATCCCGTCCGCCGGGACAGCTCCCACGAGCAGTACTTC
-	-	TRBV20-1	TRBJ2-4	CSAIRSQNLAKNIQYF	TGCAGTGCTATTAGGAGCCAGAATTTAGCCAAAAACATTCAGTACTTC
-	-	TRBV19	TRBJ2-1	CASRLTDNEQFF	TGTGCCAGTAGATTGACTGACAATGAGCAGTTCTTC